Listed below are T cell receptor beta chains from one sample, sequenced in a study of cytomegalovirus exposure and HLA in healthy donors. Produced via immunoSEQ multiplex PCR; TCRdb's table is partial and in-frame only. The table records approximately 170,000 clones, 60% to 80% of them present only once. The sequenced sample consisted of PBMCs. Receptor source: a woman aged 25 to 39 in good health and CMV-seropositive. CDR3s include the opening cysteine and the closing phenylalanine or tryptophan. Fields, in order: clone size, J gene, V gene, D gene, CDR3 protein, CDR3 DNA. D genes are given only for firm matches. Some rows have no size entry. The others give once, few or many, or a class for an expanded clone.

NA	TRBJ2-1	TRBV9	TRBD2	CASSVGAGTSINEQFF	TGTGCCAGCAGCGTCGGGGCCGGGACTAGCATCAATGAGCAGTTCTTC
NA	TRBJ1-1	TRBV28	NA	CASSLTGQPEAFF	TGTGCCAGCAGTTTAACTGGGCAACCTGAAGCTTTCTTT
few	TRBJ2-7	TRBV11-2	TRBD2	CASSSGWAGDYEQYF	TGTGCCAGCAGCTCGGGGTGGGCGGGAGACTACGAGCAGTACTTC
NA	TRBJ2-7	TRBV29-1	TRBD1	CSVERDSSYEQYF	TGCAGCGTTGAAAGGGACAGCTCCTACGAGCAGTACTTC
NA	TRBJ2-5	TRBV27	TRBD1	CASSLQGAGETQYF	TGTGCCAGCAGTTTACAGGGGGCAGGTGAGACCCAGTACTTC
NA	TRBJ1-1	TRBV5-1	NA	CASSLDGVAEAFF	TGCGCCAGCAGCCTGGACGGGGTAGCTGAAGCTTTCTTT
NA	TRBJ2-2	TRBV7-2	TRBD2	CASSLIGPGGGPNTGELFF	TGTGCCAGCAGCTTAATTGGACCCGGGGGAGGGCCGAACACCGGGGAGCTGTTTTTT
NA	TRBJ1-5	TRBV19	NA	CASSNGGHQPQHF	TGTGCCAGTAGTAACGGGGGGCATCAGCCCCAGCATTTT
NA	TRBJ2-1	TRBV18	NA	CASSPRGGELLGEQFF	TGTGCCAGCTCACCAAGAGGGGGTGAGTTGTTGGGTGAGCAGTTCTTC
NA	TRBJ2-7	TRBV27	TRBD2	CASSLSRTSGSYEQYF	TGTGCCAGCAGTTTATCTCGGACTAGCGGGAGCTACGAGCAGTACTTC
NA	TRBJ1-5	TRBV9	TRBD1	CASSVVTGGIQPQHF	TGTGCCAGCAGCGTAGTCACAGGGGGCATTCAGCCCCAGCATTTT
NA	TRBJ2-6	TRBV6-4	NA	CASSAYGSGANVLTF	TGTGCCAGCAGCGCCTACGGCTCTGGGGCCAACGTCCTGACTTTC
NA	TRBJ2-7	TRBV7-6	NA	CASSLGLVYEQYF	TGTGCCAGCAGCTTAGGGCTGGTGTACGAGCAGTACTTC
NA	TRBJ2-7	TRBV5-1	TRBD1	CASSLEDRGHHEQYF	TGCGCCAGCAGCTTGGAAGACAGGGGCCACCACGAGCAGTACTTC
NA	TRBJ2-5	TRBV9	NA	CASSVAERVTETQYF	TGTGCCAGCAGCGTAGCGGAGCGGGTAACAGAGACCCAGTACTTC
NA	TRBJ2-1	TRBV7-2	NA	CASSLQAGDGGEQFF	TGTGCCAGCAGCTTACAAGCCGGAGACGGTGGTGAGCAGTTCTTC